These 6 T cell receptor beta chains were sequenced from one sample in a study of glioma-infiltrating T cells. Using RNA template, CDR3s of TCR alpha and beta were amplified with iRepertoire arm-PCR. TCRdb itself ran the multiplex PCR reads through MiXCR, one entry per CDR3 protein. Counted here are approximately 130,000 distinct CDR3 sequences, roughly a quarter occurring once; the ten biggest clones make up roughly a quarter. Sequenced input: glioma tissue, nonneoplastic brain tissue, or PBMCs (not recorded which). The receptors shown here come from a human donor with low-grade glioma or glioblastoma, undergoing nonglioma brain surgery, or in good health (not recorded which).

This clonotype has just a few counts. This rearrangement joins TRBV6-1 to TRBJ2-7; D may be TRBD1 (7 bases). Germline V gene lookup returns CDR1 MNHNS and CDR2 SASEGT. This CDR3 has 16 residues. V dropped 5 bases and J dropped 0 bases, with 17 bases sitting between them. CDR3 coding DNA: TGTGCCAGCAGTCGACTAGGACAGGCTAGCTCCTACGAGCAGTACGTC. This encodes CASSRLGQASSYEQYV.

Turning to this clonotype: The junction and the germline gene differ at one end; a read error may be behind it. The chain combines TRBV20-1 with TRBJ2-1, with D unresolved. There are 12 residues in the CDR3. The germline V gene has CDR1 DFQATT and CDR2 SNEGSKA (reference sequence). CDR3 residues: CSAPVSYNEKSF. In DNA form, the CDR3 reads TGCAGTGCACCGGTTTCCTACAATGAGAAGTCCTTC.

CDR3 nucleotide sequence: TGTGCCAGTAGTATTGCAGCCTTCTATAATTCACCCCTCCACTTT. Translating gives CASSIAAFYNSPLHF. The rearrangement uses TRBV19 and TRBJ1-6; D uncertain. Germline V CDR1 and CDR2: LNHDA, SQIVND (reference sequence). CDR3 length: 15 residues. The V end lost 3 bases, the J end lost 3 bases, and 9 bases lay between the germline ends.

There are many counts of this clonotype. The rearrangement links TRBV27 to TRBJ2-4; D unresolved. Trimming pared 2 bases from V and 6 bases from J, leaving 8 bases between. Germline loops: CDR1 MNHEY, CDR2 SMNVEV (reference sequence). The CDR3 has 13 amino acids. The CDR3 region is CASSLASGNIQYF. The CDR3 DNA reads TGTGCCAGCAGTTTAGCCTCGGGAAACATTCAGTACTTC.

The chain uses TRBV5-4 and TRBJ2-2; D gene uncertain. Germline V CDR1 and CDR2: SGHNT, YYREEE (reference sequence). V was trimmed by 5 bases and J by 7 bases, leaving 12 bases between them. The CDR3 consists of 13 residues. CDR3 DNA: TGTGCCAGCAGTATTAGTAAGGGCGGGGAGCTGTTTTTT. Protein sequence: CASSISKGGELFF. The whole variable domain, filled in from reference TRBV5-4 and TRBJ2-2, reads ETGVTQSPTHLIKTRGQQVTLRCSSQSGHNTVSWYQQALGQGPQFIFQYYREEENGRGNFPPRFSGLQFPNYSSELNVNALELDDSALYLCASSISKGGELFFGEGSRLTVL.

This clonotype was seen ten or more times. The chain is built from TRBV11-3 and TRBJ2-3, with D perhaps matching TRBD1 (6 bases). The CDR3 has 15 amino acids. CDR1 and CDR2 (germline): SGHNT, YENEEA. V lost 6 bases and J lost 1, with 14 bases in between. CDR3 region: CASRPGHQGTDTQYF. CDR3 sequence (DNA): TGTGCCAGCAGGCCGGGACATCAAGGCACAGATACGCAGTATTTT.